Below, one T cell receptor beta chain is given with its context. The data were obtained in a study of blood T cell repertoires in COVID-19. Study-level information: COVID-19 samples, acute and convalescent, were from the United States, Italy and Spain. Nucleic acid was either cDNA or gDNA, and it came from T cells, B-cell-depleted T cells, or PBMCs.

In the authors' methods: From reference gene primer amplification, estimates of nucleated cell counts were derived. The repertoire was sequenced with immunoSEQ multiplex PCR; TCRdb's copy has only in-frame clones and lacks some. Clone size and the V and J calls come from that table; the DNA yielded D and trimming. The table lists over 45,000 clones, roughly nine tenths of them singletons. The CDR3 runs 15 residues. Germline trimming cut 6 bases from V and 5 bases from J; bases unmatched to any gene: 12. Germline V CDR1 and CDR2: MNHEY, SVGAGI. This rearrangement joins TRBV6-5 to TRBJ2-5, with 7 bases aligning to TRBD1. The sequenced sample was peripheral blood. The sequence derives from a woman over 75 with acute or convalescent COVID-19. The CDR3 nucleotides are TGTGCCAGCAGGAGACAGGGTTCGGTGAGGGAGACCCAGTACTTC. It translates to CASRRQGSVRETQYF.